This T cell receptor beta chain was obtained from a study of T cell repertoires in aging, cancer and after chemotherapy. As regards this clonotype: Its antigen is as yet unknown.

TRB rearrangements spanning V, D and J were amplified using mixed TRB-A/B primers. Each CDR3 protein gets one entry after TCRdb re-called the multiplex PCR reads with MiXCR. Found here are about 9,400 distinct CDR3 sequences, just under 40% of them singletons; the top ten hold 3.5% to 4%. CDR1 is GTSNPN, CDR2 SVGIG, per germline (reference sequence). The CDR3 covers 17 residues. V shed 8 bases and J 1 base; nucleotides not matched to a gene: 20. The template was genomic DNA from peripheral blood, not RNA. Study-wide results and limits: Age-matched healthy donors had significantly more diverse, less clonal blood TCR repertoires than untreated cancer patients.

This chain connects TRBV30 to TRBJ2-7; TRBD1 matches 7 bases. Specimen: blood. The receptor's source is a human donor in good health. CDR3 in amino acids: CASSRGPLQRRSYEQYF. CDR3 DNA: TGTGCCAGTAGTAGGGGGCCCTTACAACGCCGGTCCTACGAGCAGTACTTC.